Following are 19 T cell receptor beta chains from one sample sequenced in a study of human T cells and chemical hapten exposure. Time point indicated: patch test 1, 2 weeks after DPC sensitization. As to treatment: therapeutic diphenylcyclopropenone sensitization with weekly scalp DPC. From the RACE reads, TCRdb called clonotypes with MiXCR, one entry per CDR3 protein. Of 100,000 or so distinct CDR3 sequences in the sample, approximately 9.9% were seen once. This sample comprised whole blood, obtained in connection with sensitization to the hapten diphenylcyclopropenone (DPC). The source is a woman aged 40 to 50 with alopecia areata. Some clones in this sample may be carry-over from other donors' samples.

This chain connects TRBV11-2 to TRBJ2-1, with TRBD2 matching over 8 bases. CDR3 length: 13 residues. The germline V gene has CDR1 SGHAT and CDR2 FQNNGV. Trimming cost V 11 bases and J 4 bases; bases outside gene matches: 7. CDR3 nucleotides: TGTGCCGGAAGCGGGAGCGGTTACAATGAGCAGTTCTTC. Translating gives CAGSGSGYNEQFF.

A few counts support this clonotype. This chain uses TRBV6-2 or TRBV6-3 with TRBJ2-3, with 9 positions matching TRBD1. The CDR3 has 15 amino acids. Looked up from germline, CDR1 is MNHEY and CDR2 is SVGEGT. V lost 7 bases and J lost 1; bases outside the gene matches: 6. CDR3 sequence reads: CASTDRGVGTDTQYF. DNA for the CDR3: TGTGCCAGCACCGACAGGGGGGTTGGCACAGATACGCAGTATTTT.

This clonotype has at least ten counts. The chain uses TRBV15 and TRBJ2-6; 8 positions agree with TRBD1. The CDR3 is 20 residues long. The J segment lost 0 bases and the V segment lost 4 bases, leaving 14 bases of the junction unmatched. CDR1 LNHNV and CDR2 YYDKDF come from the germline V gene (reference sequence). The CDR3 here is CATSTTGGQEKLSGANVLTF. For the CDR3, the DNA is TGTGCCACCAGCACAACTGGGGGACAGGAAAAACTCTCTGGGGCCAACGTCCTGACTTTC.

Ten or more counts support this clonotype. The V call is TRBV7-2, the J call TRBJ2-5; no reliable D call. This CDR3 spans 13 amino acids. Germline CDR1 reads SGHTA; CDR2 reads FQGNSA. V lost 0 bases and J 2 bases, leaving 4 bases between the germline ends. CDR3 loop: CASSLARQETQYF. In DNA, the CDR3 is TGTGCCAGCAGCTTAGCGCGACAAGAGACCCAGTACTTC. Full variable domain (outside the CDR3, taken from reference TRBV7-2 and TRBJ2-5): GAGVSQSPSNKVTEKGKDVELRCDPISGHTALYWYRQSLGQGLEFLIYFQGNSAPDKSGLPSDRFSAERTGGSVSTLTIQRTQQEDSAVYLCASSLARQETQYFGPGTRLLVL.

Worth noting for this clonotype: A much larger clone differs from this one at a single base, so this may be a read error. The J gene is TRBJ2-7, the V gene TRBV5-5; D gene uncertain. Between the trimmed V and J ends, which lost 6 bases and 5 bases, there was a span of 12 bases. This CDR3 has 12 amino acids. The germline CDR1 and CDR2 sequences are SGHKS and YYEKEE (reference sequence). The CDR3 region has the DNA TGTGCCAGCACCCTCCCGACCCACGAGCAGTACTTC. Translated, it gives CASTLPTHEQYF.

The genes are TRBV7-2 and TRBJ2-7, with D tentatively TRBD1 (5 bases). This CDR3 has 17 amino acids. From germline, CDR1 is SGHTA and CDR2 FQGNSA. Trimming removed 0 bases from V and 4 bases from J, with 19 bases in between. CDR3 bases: TGTGCCAGCAGCTTAGCCGCCCCTGGTGCAGGGCGATACGAGCAGTACTTC. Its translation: CASSLAAPGAGRYEQYF.

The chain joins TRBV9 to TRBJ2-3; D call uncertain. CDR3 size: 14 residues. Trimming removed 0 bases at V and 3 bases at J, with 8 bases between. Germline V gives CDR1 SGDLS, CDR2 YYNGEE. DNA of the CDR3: TGTGCCAGCAGCGTAGGGATAGGTACAGATACGCAGTATTTT. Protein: CASSVGIGTDTQYF.

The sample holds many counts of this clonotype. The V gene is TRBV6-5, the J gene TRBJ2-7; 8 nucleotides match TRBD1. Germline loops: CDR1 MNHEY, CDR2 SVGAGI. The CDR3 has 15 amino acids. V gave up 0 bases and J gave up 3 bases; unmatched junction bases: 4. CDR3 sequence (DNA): TGTGCCAGCAGTTACTCGAGGGACAGGATCTACGAGCAGTACTTC. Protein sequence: CASSYSRDRIYEQYF.

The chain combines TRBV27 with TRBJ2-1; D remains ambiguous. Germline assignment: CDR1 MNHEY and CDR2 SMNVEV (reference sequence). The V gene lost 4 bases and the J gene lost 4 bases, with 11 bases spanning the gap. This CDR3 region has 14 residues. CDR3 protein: CASSSNSRYNEQFF. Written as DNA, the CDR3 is TGTGCCAGCAGTTCCAACTCACGATACAATGAGCAGTTCTTC.

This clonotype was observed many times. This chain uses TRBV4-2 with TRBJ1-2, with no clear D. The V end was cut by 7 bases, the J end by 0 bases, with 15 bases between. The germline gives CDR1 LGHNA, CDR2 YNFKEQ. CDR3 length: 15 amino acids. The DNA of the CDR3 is TGTGCCAGCAACCCGCGAACAGAAGCTAACTATGGCTACACCTTC. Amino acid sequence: CASNPRTEANYGYTF.

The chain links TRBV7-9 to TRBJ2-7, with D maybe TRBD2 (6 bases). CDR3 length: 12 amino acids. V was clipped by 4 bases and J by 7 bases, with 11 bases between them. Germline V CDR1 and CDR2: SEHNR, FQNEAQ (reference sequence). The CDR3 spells CASSSPGGEQYF. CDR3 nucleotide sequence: TGTGCCAGCAGCTCCCCCGGGGGAGAGCAGTACTTC.

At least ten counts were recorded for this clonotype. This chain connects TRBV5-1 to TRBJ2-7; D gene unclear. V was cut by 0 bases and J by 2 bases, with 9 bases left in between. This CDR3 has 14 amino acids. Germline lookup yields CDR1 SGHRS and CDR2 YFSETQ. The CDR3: CASSLEVYTYEQYF. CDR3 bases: TGCGCCAGCAGCTTGGAAGTATACACCTACGAGCAGTACTTC.

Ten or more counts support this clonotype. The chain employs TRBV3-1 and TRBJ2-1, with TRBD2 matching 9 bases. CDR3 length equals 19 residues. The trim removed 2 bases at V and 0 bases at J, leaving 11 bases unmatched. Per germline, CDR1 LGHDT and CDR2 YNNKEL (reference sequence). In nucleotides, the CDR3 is TGTGCCAGCAGCCAACCCGGGACTAGCCCGCGGAGCTCCTACAATGAGCAGTTCTTC. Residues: CASSQPGTSPRSSYNEQFF.

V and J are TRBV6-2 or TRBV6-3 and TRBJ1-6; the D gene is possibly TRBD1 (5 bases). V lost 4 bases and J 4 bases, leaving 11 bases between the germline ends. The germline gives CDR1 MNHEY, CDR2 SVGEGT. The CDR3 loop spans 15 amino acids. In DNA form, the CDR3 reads TGTGCCAGCAGTTCCACCGGGGGATATAATTCACCCCTCCACTTT. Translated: CASSSTGGYNSPLHF.

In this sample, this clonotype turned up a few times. For the CDR3, the DNA is TGTGCCAGCAGTTCCCCGGCCGGAAGGGTCCGGCAGTTCTTC. Its protein is CASSSPAGRVRQFF. The V call is TRBV6-5, the J call TRBJ2-1; D gene ambiguous. Germline lookup yields CDR1 MNHEY and CDR2 SVGAGI. This CDR3 spans 14 amino acids. V lost 4 bases to trimming and J lost 12 bases, with 19 bases between them.

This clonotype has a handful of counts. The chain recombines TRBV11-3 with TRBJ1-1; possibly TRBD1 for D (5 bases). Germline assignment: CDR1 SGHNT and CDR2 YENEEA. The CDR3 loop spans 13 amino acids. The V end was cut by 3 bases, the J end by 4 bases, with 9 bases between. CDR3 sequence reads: CASSFRGGTEAFF. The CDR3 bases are TGTGCCAGCAGCTTCCGGGGGGGCACTGAAGCTTTCTTT.

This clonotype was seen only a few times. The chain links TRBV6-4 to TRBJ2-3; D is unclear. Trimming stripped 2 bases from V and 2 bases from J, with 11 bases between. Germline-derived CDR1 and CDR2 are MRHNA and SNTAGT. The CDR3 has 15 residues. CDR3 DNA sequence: TGTGCCAGCAGTGACGACGGCGGAAACACAGATACGCAGTATTTT. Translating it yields CASSDDGGNTDTQYF.

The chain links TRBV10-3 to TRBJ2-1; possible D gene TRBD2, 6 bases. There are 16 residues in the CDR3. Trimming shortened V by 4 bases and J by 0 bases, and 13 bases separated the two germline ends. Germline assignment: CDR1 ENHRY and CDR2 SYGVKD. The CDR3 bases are TGTGCCATCAGTGGGGGTAGCGGCGGCTCCTACAATGAGCAGTTCTTC. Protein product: CAISGGSGGSYNEQFF.

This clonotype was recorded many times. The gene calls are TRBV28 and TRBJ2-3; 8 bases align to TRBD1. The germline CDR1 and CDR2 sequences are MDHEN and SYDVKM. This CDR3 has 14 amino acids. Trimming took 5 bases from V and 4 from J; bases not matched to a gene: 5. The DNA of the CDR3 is TGTGCCAGCAGTCTGGACAGGGTAGCAGATACGCAGTATTTT. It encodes CASSLDRVADTQYF.